This is a list of T cell receptor beta chains from one sample in a study of blood T cell repertoires in COVID-19. Sequencing used immunoSEQ multiplex PCR; TCRdb keeps in-frame clones, though not all of them. The profile shows some 120,000 clones, roughly 85% of them singletons. Sequencing was performed on peripheral blood. All receptors come from a human donor in a cohort sampled during active COVID-19. Each CDR3 is given with its conserved first and last residue. Fields, in order: clone size, D gene, V gene, J gene, CDR3 protein, CDR3 DNA. The D gene is left open where the match is weak. Clone size, where shown, is once, few, many, or a class for clones that have expanded.

>few|TRBD1|TRBV3-1/TRBV3-2|TRBJ1-1
CASRLQGTEAFF
TGTGCCAGCAGACTACAGGGGACGGAAGCTTTCTTT
>NA|NA|TRBV3-1/TRBV3-2|TRBJ1-2
CASSQWAGESGTF
TGTGCCAGCAGCCAATGGGCAGGGGAATCGGGCACCTTC
>NA|TRBD1|TRBV6-1|TRBJ2-5
CASSDRGSGGETQYF
TGTGCCAGCAGTGACAGGGGATCAGGGGGAGAGACCCAGTACTTC
>few|NA|TRBV27|TRBJ1-1
CASSLDLGGRISEAFF
TGTGCCAGCAGTTTAGATTTGGGGGGGAGAATCTCTGAAGCTTTCTTT
>NA|NA|TRBV4-3|TRBJ1-2
CASSQDMWGTGDGYTF
TGCGCCAGCAGCCAAGATATGTGGGGGACTGGAGATGGCTACACCTTC
>once|NA|TRBV12-3/TRBV12-4|TRBJ2-3
CAIRDSLTDTQYF
TGTGCCATCCGGGACTCCCTCACTGATACGCAGTATTTT
>NA|NA|TRBV6-2/TRBV6-3|TRBJ1-1
CASSYRVNTEAFF
TGTGCCAGCAGTTACCGGGTGAACACTGAAGCTTTCTTT
>NA|TRBD1|TRBV5-1|TRBJ1-2
CASSWGTGQNYGYTF
TGCGCCAGCAGCTGGGGGACAGGACAAAACTATGGCTACACCTTC
>few|NA|TRBV7-2|TRBJ2-1
CASSRQFSNEQFF
TGTGCCAGCAGCCGACAGTTTAGCAATGAGCAGTTCTTC
>few|NA|TRBV4-1|TRBJ1-6
CASSQMTGYNSPLHF
TGCGCCAGCAGCCAGATGACAGGTTATAATTCACCCCTCCACTTT
>NA|NA|TRBV9|TRBJ2-3
CASSVGVGQRDTQYF
TGTGCCAGCAGCGTAGGGGTGGGACAAAGAGATACGCAGTATTTT
>NA|NA|TRBV24-1|TRBJ2-2
CATSVPFGTSNTGELFF
TGTGCCACCAGTGTTCCCTTCGGGACATCGAACACCGGGGAGCTGTTTTTT
>NA|NA|TRBV7-2|TRBJ2-3
CASSFRGGRTDTQYF
TGTGCCAGCAGCTTCCGTGGGGGGAGGACAGATACGCAGTATTTT
>NA|NA|TRBV5-1|TRBJ1-4
CASSFATNEKLFF
TGCGCCAGCAGCTTCGCAACTAATGAAAAACTGTTTTTT
>NA|TRBD1|TRBV7-9|TRBJ2-5
CASSPGQLGETQYF
TGTGCCAGCAGCCCGGGACAGCTCGGGGAGACCCAGTACTTC
>many|TRBD1|TRBV7-9|TRBJ1-1
CASSSHGQGLGTEAFF
TGTGCCAGCAGCTCTCACGGACAGGGTTTGGGCACTGAAGCTTTCTTT
>NA|NA|TRBV18|TRBJ2-6
CASSPLGAALSGANVLTF
TGTGCCAGCTCACCTCTGGGGGCAGCTCTCTCTGGGGCCAACGTCCTGACTTTC
>NA|NA|TRBV2|TRBJ1-1
CASSDMGHAFF
TGTGCCAGCAGTGATATGGGACACGCTTTCTTT
>NA|TRBD2|TRBV3-1/TRBV3-2|TRBJ2-3
CASSRVAGGTDTQYF
TGTGCCAGCAGCCGGGTAGCGGGGGGCACAGATACGCAGTATTTT
>NA|NA|TRBV5-1|TRBJ1-6
CASSLGQSDNSPLHF
TGCGCCAGCAGCTTGGGACAGAGTGATAATTCACCCCTCCACTTT
>few|TRBD1|TRBV24-1|TRBJ1-2
CATSSGGPSGYTF
TGTGCCACCAGTTCAGGGGGCCCCAGTGGCTACACCTTC
>NA|TRBD2|TRBV27|TRBJ2-7
CASSLAPGLAGGASYEQYF
TGTGCCAGCAGTTTAGCCCCGGGACTAGCGGGGGGGGCCTCCTACGAGCAGTACTTC
>NA|NA|TRBV6-1|TRBJ1-2
CASRENRDYGYTF
TGTGCCAGCCGTGAGAACAGGGACTATGGCTACACCTTC
>once|NA|TRBV6-5|TRBJ1-1
CASSYSFVQAEAFF
TGTGCCAGCAGTTACTCGTTTGTACAGGCTGAAGCTTTCTTT
>NA|NA|TRBV2|TRBJ2-7
CASSEVSVPYEQYF
TGTGCCAGCAGTGAAGTTAGCGTACCCTACGAGCAGTACTTC
>NA|NA|TRBV2|TRBJ2-2
CASKRGAGELFF
TGTGCCAGCAAGCGCGGGGCCGGGGAGCTGTTTTTT
>NA|TRBD1|TRBV19|TRBJ2-6
CASSMTGILSSGANVLTF
TGTGCCAGTAGTATGACAGGGATTCTTAGCTCTGGGGCCAACGTCCTGACTTTC
>NA|TRBD2|TRBV7-3|TRBJ2-5
CASSLMGGKETQYF
TGTGCCAGCAGCTTAATGGGAGGGAAAGAGACCCAGTACTTC
>NA|NA|TRBV7-2|TRBJ2-1
CASSLALRGEQFF
TGTGCCAGCAGCTTAGCGCTCAGGGGTGAGCAGTTCTTC
>NA|NA|TRBV28|TRBJ2-1
CASMRGRARNEQFF
TGTGCCAGCATGCGGGGCAGGGCGAGGAATGAGCAGTTCTTC
>few|NA|TRBV7-9|TRBJ1-5
CASSLAAGQPQHF
TGTGCCAGCAGCTTGGCAGCGGGTCAGCCCCAGCATTTT
>few|TRBD1|TRBV28|TRBJ1-2
CASSPIGGQGFYGYTF
TGTGCCAGCAGTCCTATCGGGGGACAGGGTTTTTATGGCTACACCTTC
>once|TRBD2|TRBV5-1|TRBJ2-1
CASSELSGGDHEQFF
TGCGCCAGCAGCGAATTGAGCGGGGGGGACCATGAGCAGTTCTTC
>few|NA|TRBV15|TRBJ1-1
CATSREAGSTEAFF
TGTGCCACCAGCAGAGAAGCGGGGAGCACTGAAGCTTTCTTT
>NA|NA|TRBV18|TRBJ1-4
CASSPDFSVGKLFF
TGTGCCAGCTCTCCGGACTTCAGCGTTGGGAAACTGTTTTTT
>NA|NA|TRBV2|TRBJ1-2
CASTKAGDYGYTF
TGTGCCAGCACCAAAGCGGGGGACTATGGCTACACCTTC
>few|NA|TRBV5-8|TRBJ2-7
CASSFDRGSLTYEQYF
TGTGCCAGCAGCTTCGATCGGGGATCACTAACCTACGAGCAGTACTTC
>NA|TRBD2|TRBV9|TRBJ2-1
CASSVLAGGYNEQFF
TGTGCCAGCAGCGTATTAGCGGGAGGGTACAATGAGCAGTTCTTC
>NA|NA|TRBV7-2|TRBJ2-5
CASSPTRWGGRRETQYF
TGTGCCAGCAGTCCAACCCGTTGGGGGGGGCGTCGGGAGACCCAGTACTTC
>NA|NA|TRBV7-9|TRBJ2-7
CASSLWATEQYF
TGTGCCAGCAGCTTATGGGCCACCGAGCAGTACTTC
>few|NA|TRBV6-5|TRBJ2-3
CASIRSDTQYF
TGTGCCAGCATCAGGTCAGATACGCAGTATTTT
>once|TRBD1|TRBV29-1|TRBJ1-1
CSAWGQDTTEAFF
TGCAGCGCCTGGGGACAGGACACCACTGAAGCTTTCTTT
>NA|TRBD2|TRBV7-3|TRBJ2-3
CASSPTSGTTDTQYF
TGTGCCAGCAGCCCGACTAGCGGGACCACAGATACGCAGTATTTT
>NA|NA|TRBV19|TRBJ2-7
CASSIIRTILPATYEQYF
TGTGCCAGTAGTATTATACGGACTATCTTACCCGCAACCTACGAGCAGTACTTC
>many|NA|TRBV9|TRBJ1-2
CASSSNYGYTF
TGTGCCAGCAGCTCAAACTATGGCTACACCTTC
>NA|TRBD2|TRBV19|TRBJ2-5
CASSIGWSGGAMETQYF
TGTGCCAGTAGTATTGGGTGGAGCGGGGGCGCGATGGAGACCCAGTACTTC
>NA|TRBD1|TRBV19|TRBJ1-5
CASSQVGTENQPQHF
TGTGCCAGTAGTCAAGTCGGGACAGAGAATCAGCCCCAGCATTTT
>NA|TRBD1|TRBV9|TRBJ2-1
CASSRGQGAYNEQFF
TGTGCCAGCAGCAGAGGACAGGGGGCCTACAATGAGCAGTTCTTC
>NA|NA|TRBV7-2|TRBJ1-1
CASSSDRLNTEAFF
TGTGCCAGCAGCTCGGACAGACTGAACACTGAAGCTTTCTTT
>once|NA|TRBV3-1/TRBV3-2|TRBJ1-5
CASSQGGGSQPQHF
TGTGCCAGCAGCCAAGGGGGGGGTAGTCAGCCCCAGCATTTT
>NA|NA|TRBV28|TRBJ2-5
CASSLFTGYQETQYF
TGTGCCAGCAGTTTATTTACGGGGTACCAAGAGACCCAGTACTTC
>NA|NA|TRBV27|TRBJ1-2
CASSGTPGGARGYTF
TGTGCCAGCAGTGGAACCCCGGGGGGGGCGAGAGGCTACACCTTC
>NA|NA|TRBV5-1|TRBJ1-5
CASSLDGQPQHF
TGCGCCAGCAGCTTGGACGGTCAGCCCCAGCATTTT